Listed below are T cell receptor beta chains from one sample, sequenced in a study of CD8+ T cells in alopecia areata. This table comes from immunoSEQ multiplex PCR, and its TCRdb copy is limited to in-frame clones, with some not included. The sample yields 190,000 or so clones, about 60% seen once. Sample: CD8+ T cells sorted from blood, taken at week 24, from a patient treated with tofacitinib. These receptors were obtained from a human donor with alopecia areata. The CDR3 runs from the conserved cysteine through the conserved F or W. The order of the fields is V gene, clone size, J gene, D gene, CDR3 length, CDR3 protein, CDR3 DNA. The D gene is left open where the match is weak. Clone size is stated in some rows and not others, as once, few, many or a class when expanded.

v_gene: TRBV7-9
abundance: -
j_gene: TRBJ1-2
d_gene: TRBD1
len: 15
CDR3aa: CASSSGTGRKDGYTF
CDR3nt: TGTGCCAGCAGCTCAGGGACAGGGAGGAAGGATGGCTACACCTTC

v_gene: TRBV9
abundance: -
j_gene: TRBJ2-1
d_gene: -
len: 14
CDR3aa: CASSASGLHNEQFF
CDR3nt: TGTGCCAGCAGCGCTTCGGGACTCCATAATGAGCAGTTCTTC

v_gene: TRBV5-6
abundance: once
j_gene: TRBJ2-7
d_gene: -
len: 14
CDR3aa: CASSLRGTIYEQYF
CDR3nt: TGTGCCAGCAGCTTAAGGGGCACCATCTACGAGCAGTACTTC

v_gene: TRBV6-5
abundance: -
j_gene: TRBJ2-5
d_gene: -
len: 13
CDR3aa: CASSYSTWGTQYF
CDR3nt: TGTGCCAGCAGTTACTCTACCTGGGGGACCCAGTACTTC

v_gene: TRBV4-1
abundance: few
j_gene: TRBJ1-5
d_gene: TRBD1
len: 14
CDR3aa: CASSQTGDNQPQHF
CDR3nt: TGCGCCAGCAGCCAAACAGGGGACAATCAGCCCCAGCATTTT

v_gene: TRBV7-2
abundance: -
j_gene: TRBJ1-5
d_gene: -
len: 13
CDR3aa: CASSFWSNQPQHF
CDR3nt: TGTGCCAGCAGCTTTTGGAGCAATCAGCCCCAGCATTTT

v_gene: TRBV5-6
abundance: few
j_gene: TRBJ2-3
d_gene: TRBD2
len: 16
CDR3aa: CASSFSYSGGADTQYF
CDR3nt: TGTGCCAGCAGCTTTTCATACTCCGGGGGGGCAGATACGCAGTATTTT

v_gene: TRBV4-1
abundance: -
j_gene: TRBJ1-6
d_gene: -
len: 16
CDR3aa: CASAFPPGAGNSPLHF
CDR3nt: TGCGCCAGCGCCTTTCCCCCAGGGGCTGGGAATTCACCCCTCCACTTT

v_gene: TRBV13
abundance: -
j_gene: TRBJ2-1
d_gene: TRBD2
len: 15
CDR3aa: CASNQRGSSENEQFF
CDR3nt: TGTGCCAGCAACCAGCGGGGGAGCTCTGAGAATGAGCAGTTCTTC

v_gene: TRBV19
abundance: -
j_gene: TRBJ2-7
d_gene: -
len: 14
CDR3aa: CASKTGYSSYEQYF
CDR3nt: TGTGCCAGTAAAACAGGGTATAGCTCCTACGAGCAGTACTTC

v_gene: TRBV4-2
abundance: -
j_gene: TRBJ1-2
d_gene: TRBD1
len: 15
CDR3aa: CASSQPGGRYYGYTF
CDR3nt: TGTGCCAGCAGCCAACCAGGGGGCCGGTACTATGGCTACACCTTC

v_gene: TRBV15
abundance: once
j_gene: TRBJ1-5
d_gene: TRBD1
len: 14
CDR3aa: CATSPLQGDQPQHF
CDR3nt: TGTGCCACCTCTCCTCTCCAGGGGGATCAGCCCCAGCATTTT

v_gene: TRBV6-5
abundance: -
j_gene: TRBJ1-5
d_gene: -
len: 14
CDR3aa: CASSATGSRQPQHF
CDR3nt: TGTGCCAGCAGCGCCACAGGGTCCAGACAGCCCCAGCATTTT

v_gene: TRBV7-2
abundance: -
j_gene: TRBJ2-1
d_gene: TRBD2
len: 19
CDR3aa: CASSKPGTSGDLGADEQFF
CDR3nt: TGTGCCAGCAGCAAACCCGGGACTAGCGGGGACCTGGGGGCGGATGAGCAGTTCTTC

v_gene: TRBV9
abundance: few
j_gene: TRBJ2-1
d_gene: -
len: 12
CDR3aa: CASSVVGDEQFF
CDR3nt: TGTGCCAGCAGCGTAGTGGGGGATGAGCAGTTCTTC

v_gene: TRBV15
abundance: few
j_gene: TRBJ2-7
d_gene: -
len: 15
CDR3aa: CATSGKRVGAYEQYF
CDR3nt: TGTGCCACCAGCGGCAAGAGGGTTGGGGCCTACGAGCAGTACTTC

v_gene: TRBV7-8
abundance: -
j_gene: TRBJ1-1
d_gene: -
len: 13
CDR3aa: CASSMTKNTEAFF
CDR3nt: TGTGCCAGCAGCATGACAAAGAACACTGAAGCTTTCTTT

v_gene: TRBV7-9
abundance: -
j_gene: TRBJ2-5
d_gene: -
len: 13
CDR3aa: CASSRTGGETQYF
CDR3nt: TGTGCCAGCAGCCGAACGGGTGGAGAGACCCAGTACTTC

v_gene: TRBV5-1
abundance: few
j_gene: TRBJ2-3
d_gene: -
len: 16
CDR3aa: CASSSRDGASTDTQYF
CDR3nt: TGCGCCAGCAGCTCCCGTGACGGCGCTAGCACAGATACGCAGTATTTT

v_gene: TRBV18
abundance: -
j_gene: TRBJ2-5
d_gene: TRBD2
len: 17
CDR3aa: CASSPTSGADYQETQYF
CDR3nt: TGTGCCAGCTCACCGACTAGCGGGGCCGACTACCAAGAGACCCAGTACTTC

v_gene: TRBV25-1
abundance: -
j_gene: TRBJ2-5
d_gene: -
len: 14
CDR3aa: CASSPGQSQETQYF
CDR3nt: TGTGCCAGCAGTCCTGGACAGAGCCAAGAGACCCAGTACTTC

v_gene: TRBV7-6
abundance: -
j_gene: TRBJ2-7
d_gene: -
len: 15
CDR3aa: CASSLAPTGNDEQYF
CDR3nt: TGTGCCAGCAGCTTAGCTCCTACAGGGAACGACGAGCAGTACTTC

v_gene: TRBV13
abundance: few
j_gene: TRBJ2-1
d_gene: TRBD2
len: 14
CDR3aa: CASGWRGAYNEQFF
CDR3nt: TGTGCCAGCGGGTGGCGGGGGGCCTACAATGAGCAGTTCTTC

v_gene: TRBV29-1
abundance: -
j_gene: TRBJ1-2
d_gene: -
len: 13
CDR3aa: CSVVLGDLGGYTF
CDR3nt: TGCAGCGTTGTGCTCGGGGACCTTGGGGGCTACACCTTC

v_gene: TRBV15
abundance: -
j_gene: TRBJ1-4
d_gene: TRBD1
len: 14
CDR3aa: CATTKDRGGEKLFF
CDR3nt: TGTGCCACCACCAAAGACAGGGGCGGTGAAAAACTGTTTTTT

v_gene: TRBV9
abundance: -
j_gene: TRBJ1-1
d_gene: -
len: 13
CDR3aa: CASSEQINTEAFF
CDR3nt: TGTGCCAGCAGCGAACAGATTAACACTGAAGCTTTCTTT

v_gene: TRBV4-1
abundance: -
j_gene: TRBJ2-7
d_gene: TRBD1
len: 14
CDR3aa: CASSTGTGNHEQYF
CDR3nt: TGCGCCAGCAGCACCGGGACAGGGAACCACGAGCAGTACTTC

v_gene: TRBV25-1
abundance: -
j_gene: TRBJ1-1
d_gene: -
len: 16
CDR3aa: CASSDEHPGGGTEAFF
CDR3nt: TGTGCCAGCAGTGATGAGCACCCCGGTGGGGGCACTGAAGCTTTCTTT

v_gene: TRBV30
abundance: -
j_gene: TRBJ2-7
d_gene: -
len: 14
CDR3aa: CAWMGVERAPEQYF
CDR3nt: TGTGCCTGGATGGGCGTGGAGAGGGCACCCGAGCAGTACTTC

v_gene: TRBV30
abundance: -
j_gene: TRBJ2-1
d_gene: -
len: 15
CDR3aa: CAWSVPTSRANEQFF
CDR3nt: TGTGCCTGGAGTGTACCCACGTCGAGGGCCAATGAGCAGTTCTTC

v_gene: TRBV2
abundance: -
j_gene: TRBJ2-1
d_gene: TRBD2
len: 17
CDR3aa: CASSEGGAGSSYNEQFF
CDR3nt: TGTGCCAGCAGTGAAGGCGGAGCGGGGAGCTCCTACAATGAGCAGTTCTTC

v_gene: TRBV27
abundance: -
j_gene: TRBJ1-5
d_gene: -
len: 13
CDR3aa: CASSFGEDQPQHF
CDR3nt: TGTGCCAGCAGTTTCGGGGAGGATCAGCCCCAGCATTTT

v_gene: TRBV5-6
abundance: -
j_gene: TRBJ1-1
d_gene: TRBD1
len: 13
CDR3aa: CASTLGTGGKAFF
CDR3nt: TGTGCCAGCACCCTAGGGACAGGCGGGAAAGCTTTCTTT

v_gene: TRBV4-2
abundance: -
j_gene: TRBJ1-2
d_gene: -
len: 14
CDR3aa: CASSQGTTNYGYTF
CDR3nt: TGTGCCAGCAGCCAAGGGACAACGAACTATGGCTACACCTTC

v_gene: TRBV27
abundance: -
j_gene: TRBJ1-6
d_gene: -
len: 14
CDR3aa: CANYNGFCNSPLHF
CDR3nt: TGTGCCAACTATAACGGGTTCTGTAATTCACCCCTCCACTTT

v_gene: TRBV6-4
abundance: -
j_gene: TRBJ2-2
d_gene: -
len: 14
CDR3aa: CASSDFLNTGELFF
CDR3nt: TGTGCCAGCAGTGACTTCCTAAACACCGGGGAGCTGTTTTTT

v_gene: TRBV7-9
abundance: -
j_gene: TRBJ2-3
d_gene: -
len: 11
CDR3aa: CASYGLDTQYF
CDR3nt: TGTGCCAGCTACGGACTAGATACGCAGTATTTT

v_gene: TRBV2
abundance: -
j_gene: TRBJ2-3
d_gene: -
len: 12
CDR3aa: CASRDETDTQYF
CDR3nt: TGTGCCAGCAGGGACGAGACAGATACGCAGTATTTT

v_gene: TRBV4-1
abundance: -
j_gene: TRBJ2-7
d_gene: -
len: 15
CDR3aa: CASSQGEGDSYEQYF
CDR3nt: TGCGCCAGCAGCCAAGGGGAGGGGGACTCCTACGAGCAGTACTTC

v_gene: TRBV27
abundance: -
j_gene: TRBJ2-2
d_gene: -
len: 16
CDR3aa: CASSLFAPEVTGELFF
CDR3nt: TGTGCCAGCAGTTTATTTGCCCCAGAAGTCACCGGGGAGCTGTTTTTT

v_gene: TRBV5-1
abundance: -
j_gene: TRBJ2-1
d_gene: TRBD1
len: 15
CDR3aa: CASSTRDRLYNEQFF
CDR3nt: TGCGCCAGCAGCACCCGGGACAGACTCTACAATGAGCAGTTCTTC

v_gene: TRBV7-9
abundance: -
j_gene: TRBJ2-7
d_gene: -
len: 16
CDR3aa: CASSLIGGGRDYEQYF
CDR3nt: TGTGCCAGCAGCTTAATTGGCGGGGGCCGTGACTACGAGCAGTACTTC

v_gene: TRBV15
abundance: -
j_gene: TRBJ1-5
d_gene: -
len: 14
CDR3aa: CATSREGRVQPQHF
CDR3nt: TGTGCCACCAGCAGAGAGGGGAGGGTTCAGCCCCAGCATTTT

v_gene: TRBV29-1
abundance: few
j_gene: TRBJ2-3
d_gene: TRBD2
len: 15
CDR3aa: CSVEERGGQTDTQYF
CDR3nt: TGCAGCGTTGAAGAGCGGGGGGGCCAGACAGATACGCAGTATTTT

v_gene: TRBV4-2
abundance: -
j_gene: TRBJ2-5
d_gene: -
len: 17
CDR3aa: CASSHETAGGAFETQYF
CDR3nt: TGTGCCAGCAGCCATGAAACAGCGGGCGGGGCCTTCGAGACCCAGTACTTC

v_gene: TRBV5-1
abundance: few
j_gene: TRBJ2-5
d_gene: TRBD1
len: 14
CDR3aa: CASYSGQDQETQYF
CDR3nt: TGCGCCAGCTACTCGGGACAGGACCAAGAGACCCAGTACTTC

v_gene: TRBV13
abundance: -
j_gene: TRBJ2-7
d_gene: -
len: 12
CDR3aa: CASSDTLTEQYF
CDR3nt: TGTGCCAGCAGCGATACTCTGACCGAGCAGTACTTC

v_gene: TRBV5-6
abundance: -
j_gene: TRBJ2-5
d_gene: TRBD2
len: 17
CDR3aa: CASSLWLGGGALETQYF
CDR3nt: TGTGCCAGCAGCCTATGGCTGGGCGGGGGGGCCCTTGAGACCCAGTACTTC

v_gene: TRBV7-9
abundance: once
j_gene: TRBJ2-1
d_gene: -
len: 16
CDR3aa: CASSSTRKGPLDEQFF
CDR3nt: TGTGCCAGCAGCTCCACCAGAAAGGGACCTCTGGATGAGCAGTTCTTC

v_gene: TRBV9
abundance: few
j_gene: TRBJ1-1
d_gene: -
len: 11
CDR3aa: CASSLPAEAFF
CDR3nt: TGTGCCAGCAGCCTTCCAGCCGAGGCTTTCTTT

v_gene: TRBV7-9
abundance: -
j_gene: TRBJ2-1
d_gene: -
len: 14
CDR3aa: CASSLVARGNEQFF
CDR3nt: TGTGCCAGCAGCTTAGTGGCCAGGGGAAATGAGCAGTTCTTC

v_gene: TRBV9
abundance: -
j_gene: TRBJ2-1
d_gene: -
len: 12
CDR3aa: CASSVGTAEQFF
CDR3nt: TGTGCCAGCAGCGTAGGGACGGCTGAGCAGTTCTTC

v_gene: TRBV14
abundance: once
j_gene: TRBJ2-1
d_gene: TRBD2
len: 19
CDR3aa: CASRQEFSSGGAFDNEQFF
CDR3nt: TGTGCCAGCAGACAAGAGTTCTCTAGCGGGGGGGCATTTGACAATGAGCAGTTCTTC

v_gene: TRBV7-9
abundance: -
j_gene: TRBJ2-1
d_gene: TRBD2
len: 16
CDR3aa: CASRSGLAGDRDEQFF
CDR3nt: TGTGCCAGCAGATCGGGACTAGCGGGGGATCGGGATGAGCAGTTCTTC

v_gene: TRBV7-9
abundance: -
j_gene: TRBJ1-1
d_gene: -
len: 12
CDR3aa: CASSLGVVEAFF
CDR3nt: TGTGCCAGCAGCTTAGGAGTTGTGGAAGCTTTCTTT

v_gene: TRBV5-1
abundance: -
j_gene: TRBJ2-7
d_gene: -
len: 13
CDR3aa: CASSSEDNYEQYF
CDR3nt: TGCGCCAGCAGCTCCGAGGACAACTACGAGCAGTACTTC